Listed here are 16 T cell receptor beta chains from one sample, sequenced in a study of metastatic and nonmetastatic thyroid tumors. Patients were all untreated before their thyroid surgery. MiXCR was used by TCRdb to re-call the PCR reads. The sample lists around 31,000 clones, about 20% occurring once. Sequenced input: blood. These receptors all come from a female donor with papillary thyroid cancer or a benign thyroid nodule (not recorded which). Some clones in this sample may be carry-over from other donors' samples.

The table lists this clone with many counts. V is TRBV2 and J is TRBJ1-2; D possibly corresponds to TRBD1 (6 bases). Looked up from germline, CDR1 is SNHLY and CDR2 is FYNNEI. V was shortened by 6 bases and J by 6 bases, with 14 bases between the two germline ends. This CDR3 has 13 residues. CDR3 protein: CASRRWDNHGYTF. The CDR3, as DNA: TGTGCCAGCAGGCGGTGGGACAATCATGGCTACACCTTC.

In regard to this clone: Possible read error: a much larger clone is one base away. The chain couples TRBV20-1 to TRBJ2-7; D possibly matches TRBD1 or TRBD2 (6 bases each). V lost 1 base to trimming and J lost 7 bases, with 20 bases between them. CDR1 DFQATT and CDR2 SNEGSKA come from the germline V gene (reference sequence). The CDR3 totals 15 residues. CDR3 DNA: TGCAGTGCTAGAGGGAGGGGGACAACGATTCTGGAGCAGTACTTC. It yields the protein CSARGRGTTILEQYF.

This clone was counted many times. The chain links TRBV11-2 to TRBJ2-7, with TRBD2 matching over 12 bases. Per the germline V gene, CDR1 is SGHAT and CDR2 is FQNNGV. The CDR3 contains 15 residues. V was pared by 4 bases and J by 2 bases, with 3 bases of the junction left unmatched. The CDR3, as DNA: TGTGCCAGCAGCTCGGGACTAGCGGGCACCTACGAGCAGTACTTC. Protein: CASSSGLAGTYEQYF.

The sample holds many counts of this clone. The J gene is TRBJ1-1, the V gene TRBV6-4; perhaps TRBD1 as D (5 bases). In germline, CDR1 is MRHNA, CDR2 SNTAGT. V was pared by 5 bases and J by 1 base, with 8 bases between. CDR3 size: 13 residues. The CDR3 DNA reads as TGTGCCAGCAGTTGGGACTGGAACACTGAAGCTTTCTTT. It encodes CASSWDWNTEAFF.

This clone appeared many times. The V and J genes are TRBV20-1 and TRBJ1-2, with D perhaps matching TRBD1 (5 bases). The CDR3 extends over 12 amino acids. V lost 2 bases and J 4 bases, leaving 8 bases between the germline ends. Germline lookup yields CDR1 DFQATT and CDR2 SNEGSKA (reference sequence). CDR3 amino acids: CSARTQVYGYTF. As DNA, the CDR3 is TGCAGTGCTAGAACACAGGTCTATGGCTACACCTTC.

This clone was counted a few times. The chain joins TRBV6-1 to TRBJ1-2; 8 positions match TRBD1. V shed 10 bases, J shed 10 bases, and the junction held 14 bases outside the gene matches. The CDR3 spans 13 residues. Germline CDR1 is MNHNS and CDR2 is SASEGT. CDR3 in DNA: TGTGCCATCAGAGACAGGGGTGAGAATGTCTACACCTTC. Translation: CAIRDRGENVYTF.

This clone was seen at least ten times. J is TRBJ2-3 and V is TRBV30; a possible D gene is TRBD2 (6 bases). CDR3 size: 16 residues. Looked up from germline, CDR1 is GTSNPN and CDR2 is SVGIG (reference sequence). Trimming left V 0 bases short and J 0 bases short, with 13 bases between. The CDR3 DNA follows: TGTGCCTGGAGTGTCGGGCGGGGCCTTAGCACAGATACGCAGTATTTT. It yields the protein CAWSVGRGLSTDTQYF.

This clone showed up many times. The chain has TRBV7-3 and TRBJ2-2; TRBD1 aligns across 7 bases. After removal of 2 bases from V and 1 base from J, the junction contained 1 base not matched to a gene. Looked up from germline, CDR1 is SGHTA and CDR2 is FQGTGA. The CDR3 runs to 15 residues. Here the CDR3 DNA reads TGTGCCAGCAGCTTACAGGGGGAGAACACCGGGGAGCTGTTTTTT. Translation gives CASSLQGENTGELFF.

Ten or more counts support this clone. This sequence joins TRBV10-3 and TRBJ2-1; no firm D call. The V gene's germline CDR1 is ENHRY and CDR2 SYGVKD. Trimming took off 2 bases at V and 0 bases at J, with 8 bases between the two ends. This CDR3 region has 15 residues. The CDR3, as DNA: TGTGCCATCAGTGAGCTGGAAAGCTCCTACAATGAGCAGTTCTTC. It specifies CAISELESSYNEQFF.

This clone appeared many times. The chain employs TRBV5-1 and TRBJ1-6; weak D call: TRBD1 (5 bases). The CDR3 contains 14 residues. V lost 0 bases to trimming and J lost 7 bases, with 8 bases between them. CDR1 is SGHRS and CDR2 is YFSETQ in the germline V gene. CDR3 protein: CASSLVGANSPLHF. The CDR3 coding sequence is TGCGCCAGCAGCTTGGTTGGGGCGAATTCACCCCTCCACTTT.

In its sample, this clone was seen many times. In nucleotides, the CDR3 is TGTGCCAGCAGCTTGTACCCGGGACTCAGCTACGAGCAGTACTTC. Translating gives CASSLYPGLSYEQYF. J is TRBJ2-7 and V is TRBV11-2; TRBD2 might be the D (6 bases). The CDR3 consists of 15 residues. V was clipped by 3 bases and J by 3 bases, with 15 bases between them. CDR1 is SGHAT, CDR2 FQNNGV, per germline.

Comment on this clone: This likely comes from a read error, as the CDR3 has no conserved phenylalanine or tryptophan at its end. The rearrangement joins TRBV5-1 to TRBJ1-2; unclear D gene. The germline CDR1 and CDR2 sequences are SGHRS and YFSETQ. V was trimmed by 1 base and J by 3 bases, leaving 7 bases between them. The CDR3 is made up of 13 amino acids. CDR3 amino acids: CASSLLPDYGYTL. As DNA, the CDR3 is TGCGCCAGCAGCTTGCTGCCTGACTATGGCTACACCCTC.

J is TRBJ2-1 and V is TRBV5-1; 11 bases align to TRBD2. The CDR3 length is 17 residues. Germline assignment: CDR1 SGHRS and CDR2 YFSETQ. The J segment lost 6 bases and the V segment lost 0 bases, leaving 8 bases of the junction unmatched. The CDR3 nucleotides are TGCGCCAGCAGCTTGGAACCGACTAGCGGGGCCCCCAATGAGCAGTTCTTC. It codes for CASSLEPTSGAPNEQFF.

This sequence joins TRBV27 and TRBJ1-6; D is unresolved. The CDR3 extends over 14 amino acids. Germline V lookup: CDR1 MNHEY, CDR2 SMNVEV (reference sequence). V lost 6 bases and J 5 bases, leaving 11 bases between the germline ends. The CDR3 nucleotides read TGTGCCAGCAGCCGGGGTGGTAATAATTCACCCCTCCACTTT. As protein: CASSRGGNNSPLHF.

This clone came up many times. V is TRBV20-1 and J is TRBJ1-1; D unclear. This CDR3 comprises 13 residues. Between the trimmed V and J ends, which lost 6 bases and 6 bases, there was a span of 17 bases. Germline values: CDR1 DFQATT, CDR2 SNEGSKA (reference sequence). CDR3 coding DNA: TGCAGTGCCCCGGGCCCTAGGGTGGCTGAAGCTTTCTTT. It encodes CSAPGPRVAEAFF.

This sequence joins TRBV20-1 and TRBJ1-5; D remains unclear. In germline, CDR1 is DFQATT, CDR2 SNEGSKA (reference sequence). V lost 3 bases to trimming and J lost 3 bases, with 15 bases between them. The CDR3 runs 15 residues. The CDR3 here is CSARNSREVNQPQHF. The CDR3 nucleotides read TGCAGTGCTAGGAACAGCCGGGAGGTCAATCAGCCCCAGCATTTT.